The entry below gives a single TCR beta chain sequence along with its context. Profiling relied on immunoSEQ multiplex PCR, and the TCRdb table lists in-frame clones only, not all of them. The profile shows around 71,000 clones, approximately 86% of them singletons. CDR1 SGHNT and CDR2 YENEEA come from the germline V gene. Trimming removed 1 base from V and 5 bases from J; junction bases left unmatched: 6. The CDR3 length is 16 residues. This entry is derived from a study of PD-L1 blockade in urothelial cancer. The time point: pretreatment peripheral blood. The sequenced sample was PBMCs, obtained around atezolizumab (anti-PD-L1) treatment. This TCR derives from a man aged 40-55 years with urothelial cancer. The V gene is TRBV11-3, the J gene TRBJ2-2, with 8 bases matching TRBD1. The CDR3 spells CASSLAWTGRTGELFF. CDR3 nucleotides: TGTGCCAGCAGCTTAGCCTGGACAGGGAGAACCGGGGAGCTGTTTTTT.